The 3 T cell receptor beta chains listed next were all sequenced from one sample in a study of blood T cell repertoires in COVID-19. The assay was immunoSEQ multiplex PCR, and TCRdb's table has in-frame clones only and misses some. The sample holds about 130,000 clones; more than 75% are singletons and the top ten take 10% to 11%. The sequencing input was peripheral blood. The receptor set was obtained from a man between 60 and 75 years old who had recovered from COVID-19.

The chain recombines TRBV30 with TRBJ1-5; tentatively, D is TRBD1 (6 bases). The CDR3 is 13 amino acids. Germline CDR1 reads GTSNPN; CDR2 reads SVGIG (reference sequence). Trimming removed 4 bases at V and 7 bases at J, with 14 bases between. The CDR3 is CAWTQRQDQPQHF. CDR3 DNA: TGTGCCTGGACCCAAAGACAGGACCAGCCCCAGCATTTT.

J is TRBJ2-7 and V is TRBV3-1 (or the pseudogene TRBV3-2); D perhaps matches TRBD1 (6 bases). Trimming left V 0 bases short and J 3 bases short, with 21 bases between. CDR3 size: 18 residues. Germline V gene sequence: CDR1 LGHDT, CDR2 YNNKEL (reference sequence). The DNA of the CDR3 is TGTGCCAGCAGCCAAGACCACGAAGGCCCGATAGGGGGCTACGAGCAGTACTTC. Translation: CASSQDHEGPIGGYEQYF.

The rearrangement links TRBV6-2 or TRBV6-3 to TRBJ1-2; 7 nucleotides align to TRBD1. J gave up 4 bases and V 0 bases, and 5 bases lay outside the gene matches. The CDR3 runs to 15 residues. Germline V gene sequence: CDR1 MNHEY, CDR2 SVGEGT. DNA of the CDR3: TGTGCCAGCAGTTACTCGAGGGGGCAAGGCTATGGCTACACCTTC. It encodes CASSYSRGQGYGYTF.